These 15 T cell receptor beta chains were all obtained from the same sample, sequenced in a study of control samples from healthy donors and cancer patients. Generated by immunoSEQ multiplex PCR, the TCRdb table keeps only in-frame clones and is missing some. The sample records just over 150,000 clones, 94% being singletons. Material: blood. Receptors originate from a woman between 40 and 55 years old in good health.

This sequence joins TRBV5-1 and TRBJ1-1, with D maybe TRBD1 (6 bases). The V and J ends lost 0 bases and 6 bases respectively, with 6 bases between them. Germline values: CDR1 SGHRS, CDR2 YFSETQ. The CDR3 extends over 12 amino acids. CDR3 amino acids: CASSLEGAEAFF. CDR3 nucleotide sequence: TGCGCCAGCAGCTTGGAGGGGGCTGAAGCTTTCTTT.

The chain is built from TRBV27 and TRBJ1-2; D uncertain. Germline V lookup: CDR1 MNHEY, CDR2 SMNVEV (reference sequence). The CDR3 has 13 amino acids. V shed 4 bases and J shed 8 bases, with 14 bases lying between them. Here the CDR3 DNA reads TGTGCCAGCAGTTCCCCCCTGTTGGTCGGCTACACCTTC. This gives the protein CASSSPLLVGYTF.

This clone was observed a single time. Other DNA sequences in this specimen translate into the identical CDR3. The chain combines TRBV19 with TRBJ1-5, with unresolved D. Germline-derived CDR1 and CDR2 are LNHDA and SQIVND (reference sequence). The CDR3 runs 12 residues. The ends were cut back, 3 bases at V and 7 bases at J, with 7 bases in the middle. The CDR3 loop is CASSISGQPQHF. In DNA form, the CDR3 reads TGTGCCAGTAGTATTAGCGGACAGCCCCAGCATTTT.

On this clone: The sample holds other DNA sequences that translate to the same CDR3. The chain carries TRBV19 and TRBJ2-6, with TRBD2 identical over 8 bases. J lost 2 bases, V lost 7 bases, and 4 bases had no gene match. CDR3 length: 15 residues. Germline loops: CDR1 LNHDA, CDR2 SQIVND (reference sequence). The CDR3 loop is CASIPGGAGANVLTF. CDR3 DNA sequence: TGTGCCAGTATTCCCGGGGGGGCTGGGGCCAACGTCCTGACTTTC.

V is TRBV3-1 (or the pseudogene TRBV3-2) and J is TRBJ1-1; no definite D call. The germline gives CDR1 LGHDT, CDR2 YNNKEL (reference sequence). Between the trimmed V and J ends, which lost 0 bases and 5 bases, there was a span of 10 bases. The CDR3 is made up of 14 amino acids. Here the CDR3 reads CASSQDQRLTEAFF. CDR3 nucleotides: TGTGCCAGCAGCCAAGATCAGAGGTTGACTGAAGCTTTCTTT.

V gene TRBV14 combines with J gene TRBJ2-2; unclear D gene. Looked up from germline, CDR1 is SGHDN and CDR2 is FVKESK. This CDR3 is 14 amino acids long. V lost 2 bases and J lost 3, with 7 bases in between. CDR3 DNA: TGTGCCAGCAGCCAACGGAGAGACACCGGGGAGCTGTTTTTT. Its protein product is CASSQRRDTGELFF. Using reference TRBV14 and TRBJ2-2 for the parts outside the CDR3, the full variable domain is EAGVTQFPSHSVIEKGQTVTLRCDPISGHDNLYWYRRVMGKEIKFLLHFVKESKQDESGMPNNRFLAERTGGTYSTLKVQPAELEDSGVYFCASSQRRDTGELFFGEGSRLTVL.

The CDR3 loop reads CASSAVGQGKRQTQYF. The CDR3 DNA reads TGTGCCAGTAGTGCCGTAGGACAGGGAAAAAGACAGACCCAGTACTTC. This sequence joins TRBV19 and TRBJ2-5, with 8 bases lining up with TRBD1. Per the germline V gene, CDR1 is LNHDA and CDR2 is SQIVND (reference sequence). There are 16 residues in the CDR3. After removal of 5 bases from V and 6 bases from J, the junction contained 14 bases not matched to a gene.

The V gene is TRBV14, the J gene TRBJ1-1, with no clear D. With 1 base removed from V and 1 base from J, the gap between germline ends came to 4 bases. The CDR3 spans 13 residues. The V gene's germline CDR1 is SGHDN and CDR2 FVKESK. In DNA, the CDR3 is TGTGCCAGCAGCCAAGTCGCGAACACTGAAGCTTTCTTT. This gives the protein CASSQVANTEAFF.

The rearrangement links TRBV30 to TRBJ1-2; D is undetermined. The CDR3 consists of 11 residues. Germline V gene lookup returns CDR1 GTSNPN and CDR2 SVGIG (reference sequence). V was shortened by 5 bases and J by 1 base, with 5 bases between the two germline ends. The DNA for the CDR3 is TGTGCCTGGGGGTATAACTATGGCTACACCTTC. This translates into CAWGYNYGYTF.

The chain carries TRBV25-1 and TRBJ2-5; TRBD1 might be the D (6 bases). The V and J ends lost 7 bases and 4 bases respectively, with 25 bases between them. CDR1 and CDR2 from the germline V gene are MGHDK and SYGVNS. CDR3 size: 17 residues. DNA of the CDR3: TGTGCCAGCAAGGGCCCCCCCCAGGGTAGGGGGAGAGAGACCCAGTACTTC. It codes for CASKGPPQGRGRETQYF.

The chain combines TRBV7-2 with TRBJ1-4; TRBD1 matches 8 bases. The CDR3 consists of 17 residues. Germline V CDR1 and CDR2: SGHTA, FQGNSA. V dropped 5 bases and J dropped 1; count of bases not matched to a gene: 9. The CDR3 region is CASSRRTGRGTNEKLFF. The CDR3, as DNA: TGTGCCAGCAGCCGTCGGACAGGGAGGGGAACTAATGAAAAACTGTTTTTT.

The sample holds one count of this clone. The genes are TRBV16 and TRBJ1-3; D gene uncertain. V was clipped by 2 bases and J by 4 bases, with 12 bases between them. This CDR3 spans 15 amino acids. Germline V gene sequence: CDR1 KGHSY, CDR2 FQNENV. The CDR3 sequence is CASSQLYVSGNTIYF. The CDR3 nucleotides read TGTGCCAGCAGCCAACTATACGTGTCGGGAAACACCATATATTTT.

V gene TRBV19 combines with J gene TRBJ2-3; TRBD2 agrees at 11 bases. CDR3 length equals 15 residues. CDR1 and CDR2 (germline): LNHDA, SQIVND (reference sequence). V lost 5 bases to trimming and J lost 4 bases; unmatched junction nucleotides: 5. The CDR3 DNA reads TGTGCCAGTAGTGTGGCTAGCGGGGGGTCAGATACGCAGTATTTT. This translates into CASSVASGGSDTQYF.

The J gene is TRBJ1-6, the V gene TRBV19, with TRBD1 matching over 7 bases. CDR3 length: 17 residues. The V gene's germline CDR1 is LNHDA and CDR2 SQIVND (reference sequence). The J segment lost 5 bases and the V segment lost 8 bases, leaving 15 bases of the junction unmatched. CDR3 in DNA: TGTGCCAGTCGGGGCCGGGGCACAGGGGATGATAATTCACCCCTCCACTTT. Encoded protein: CASRGRGTGDDNSPLHF.

The CDR3: CASTLGGGYTF. The CDR3 coding sequence is TGTGCCAGCACCTTGGGGGGCGGCTACACCTTC. This chain links TRBV25-1 with TRBJ1-2; weak D call: TRBD1 (6 bases). Germline lookup yields CDR1 MGHDK and CDR2 SYGVNS. CDR3 length equals 11 residues. With 7 bases removed from V and 8 bases from J, the gap between germline ends came to 11 bases.